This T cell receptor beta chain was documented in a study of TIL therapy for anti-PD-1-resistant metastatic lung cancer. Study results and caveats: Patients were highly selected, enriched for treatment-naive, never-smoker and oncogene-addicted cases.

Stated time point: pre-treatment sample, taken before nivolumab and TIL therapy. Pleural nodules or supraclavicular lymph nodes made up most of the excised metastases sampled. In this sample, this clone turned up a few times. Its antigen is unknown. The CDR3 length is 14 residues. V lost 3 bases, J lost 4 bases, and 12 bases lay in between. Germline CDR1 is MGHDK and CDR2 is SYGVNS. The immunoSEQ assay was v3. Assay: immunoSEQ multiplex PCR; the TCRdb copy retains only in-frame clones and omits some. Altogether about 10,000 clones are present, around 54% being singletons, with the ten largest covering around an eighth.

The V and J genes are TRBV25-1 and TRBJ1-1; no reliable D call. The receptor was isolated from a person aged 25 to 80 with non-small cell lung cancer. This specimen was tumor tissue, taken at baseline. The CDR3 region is CASSDMGRSTEAFF. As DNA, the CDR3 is TGTGCCAGCAGTGACATGGGCCGAAGCACTGAAGCTTTCTTT.